This is a list of T cell receptor beta chains from one sample in a study of control samples from healthy donors and cancer patients. The method was immunoSEQ multiplex PCR; TCRdb's version includes in-frame clones alone and lacks a portion of them. The data contain about 140,000 clones, more than 85% of them singletons. What was sequenced was blood. The origin of the receptors is a man under 40 in good health. Each CDR3 is given with its conserved first and last residue. A D gene is named only where the DNA matches it firmly. Some rows mark clone size as missing; the rest say once, few, many or name a class of expanded clone.

>TRBJ1-2|NA|TRBV29-1|NA
TGCAGCGTTCAGGAAAACTATGGCTACACCTTC
CSVQENYGYTF
>TRBJ2-1|NA|TRBV24-1|TRBD2
TGTGCCACCAGTGATCATTACGGGCTAGCGGGGGGCGAGACCTCCTACAATGAGCAGTTCTTC
CATSDHYGLAGGETSYNEQFF
>TRBJ2-7|NA|TRBV6-5|NA
TGTGCCAGCCGAGGAACAGGGACGAACGAGCAGTACTTC
CASRGTGTNEQYF
>TRBJ1-2|NA|TRBV2|TRBD1
TGTGCCAGCAGCCCCCCGGGACAGGGGAACTATGGCTACACCTTC
CASSPPGQGNYGYTF
>TRBJ2-7|NA|TRBV2|TRBD1
TGTGCCAGCAGTGAACCGACAGGGGCCTACGAGCAGTACTTC
CASSEPTGAYEQYF
>TRBJ2-3|NA|TRBV7-8|TRBD2
TGTGCCAGCAGCAGACCGGGACTAGCGGGGGCAGATACGCAGTATTTT
CASSRPGLAGADTQYF
>TRBJ2-7|NA|TRBV3-1/TRBV3-2|NA
TGTGCCAGCAGCCAAGTTAACAGTTACGAGCAGTACTTC
CASSQVNSYEQYF
>TRBJ2-1|NA|TRBV19|NA
TGTGCCAGTAGTATACTAGCGACCTACAATGAGCAGTTCTTC
CASSILATYNEQFF
>TRBJ1-2|NA|TRBV14|NA
TGTGCCAGCAGCCAAGCCTGGGATGGCTACACCTTC
CASSQAWDGYTF
>TRBJ2-3|NA|TRBV9|NA
TGTGCCAGCAGCACCCAGGACTCCTACACAGATACGCAGTATTTT
CASSTQDSYTDTQYF
>TRBJ1-1|NA|TRBV29-1|NA
TGCAGCGTTGAAGATCCGTGGGAACCGAACACTGAAGCTTTCTTT
CSVEDPWEPNTEAFF
>TRBJ1-1|NA|TRBV5-6|TRBD1
TGTGCCAGCAGCCAAACAGGGGTCGCTGAAGCTTTCTTT
CASSQTGVAEAFF
>TRBJ1-5|NA|TRBV27|TRBD1
TGTGCCAGCAGAGCCCAGGGGGTCGCCGGTAGAAGCAATCAGCCCCAGCATTTT
CASRAQGVAGRSNQPQHF
>TRBJ1-1|NA|TRBV6-6|NA
TGTGCCAGCAGTTCATCGGCGGGGGGGACTGAAGCTTTCTTT
CASSSSAGGTEAFF
>TRBJ1-2|NA|TRBV12-3/TRBV12-4|NA
TGTGCCAGCAGCCCATCCAGAGGTGGCTACACCTTC
CASSPSRGGYTF
>TRBJ2-1|NA|TRBV10-2|TRBD1
TGCGCCAGCAGTGAAATCGGGACAGGATACGAGCAGTTCTTC
CASSEIGTGYEQFF
>TRBJ2-1|NA|TRBV5-4|TRBD2
TGTGCCAGCAGAAACGCCAAAGCGGGGGACTCCTACAATGAGCAGTTCTTC
CASRNAKAGDSYNEQFF
>TRBJ1-2|NA|TRBV5-6|TRBD1
TGTGCCAGCAGCGAGGACAGGGATGGCTACACCTTC
CASSEDRDGYTF
>TRBJ2-2|NA|TRBV7-3|NA
TGTGCCAGCAGCTCGTACCACACCGGGGAGCTGTTTTTT
CASSSYHTGELFF
>TRBJ2-7|NA|TRBV13|NA
TGTGCCAGCAGCTTAGGAGGGGACGAGCAGTACTTC
CASSLGGDEQYF
>TRBJ1-5|NA|TRBV7-8|TRBD1
TGTGCCAGCAGCCCAGGGGCCGGGACAGGCTTTCAGCCCCAGCATTTT
CASSPGAGTGFQPQHF
>TRBJ1-6|NA|TRBV5-3|TRBD1
TGTGCCAGAAGCTCGATAGGACAGGGATTAAATTCACCCCTCCACTTT
CARSSIGQGLNSPLHF
>TRBJ1-4|NA|TRBV6-5|TRBD1
TGTGCCAGCAGAAAACTGACAGGGATAGTTGAAAAACTGTTTTTT
CASRKLTGIVEKLFF
>TRBJ1-2|NA|TRBV9|NA
TGTGCCAGCAGCGTGGGGGTGAACTATGGCTACACCTTC
CASSVGVNYGYTF
>TRBJ2-2|NA|TRBV5-1|TRBD1
TGCGCCAGCAGCTTGAACGACAGGGGTTACACCGGGGAGCTGTTTTTT
CASSLNDRGYTGELFF
>TRBJ1-2|NA|TRBV9|NA
TGTGCCAGCAGCATTCGCGACAGGAACTATGGCTACACCTTC
CASSIRDRNYGYTF
>TRBJ2-7|NA|TRBV28|TRBD1
TGTGCCAGCAGTATGACAGGGGGCTACGAGCAGTACTTC
CASSMTGGYEQYF
>TRBJ2-2|NA|TRBV5-1|NA
TGCGCCAGCAGTGAGGGCAGGCTGGGCACCGGGGAGCTGTTTTTT
CASSEGRLGTGELFF
>TRBJ2-1|NA|TRBV7-9|NA
TGTGCCAGCAGCTCACAGGGAACGGTTGAGCAGTTCTTC
CASSSQGTVEQFF
>TRBJ1-5|NA|TRBV10-2|NA
TGCGCCAGCAGAGCAACTAGCAATCAGCCCCAGCATTTT
CASRATSNQPQHF
>TRBJ2-2|NA|TRBV5-1|NA
TGCGCCAGCAAGGCTATTCCGGCCACCGGGGAGCTGTTTTTT
CASKAIPATGELFF
>TRBJ1-1|NA|TRBV10-1|NA
TGCGCCAGCAGTGAGTCGAACGAGGGATATGAAGCTTTCTTT
CASSESNEGYEAFF
>TRBJ2-1|NA|TRBV29-1|TRBD2
TGCAGCGTTTCCCCAGCGGGGGGGCCTGGTGGTGAGCAGTTCTTC
CSVSPAGGPGGEQFF
>TRBJ1-3|NA|TRBV12-5|NA
TGTGCTAGTGGTTTGGTAATAGTGGCGATTAACTTTGAAAACACCATATATTTT
CASGLVIVAINFENTIYF
>TRBJ2-3|NA|TRBV14|NA
TGTGCCAGCAGCCAAACTAGCCTTGGATATACGCAGTATTTT
CASSQTSLGYTQYF
>TRBJ2-2|NA|TRBV6-6|NA
TGTGCCAGCAGAAGGGTAGACACCGGGGAGCTGTTTTTT
CASRRVDTGELFF
>TRBJ1-5|NA|TRBV6-1|NA
TGTGCCAGCAGTGAAAGGGTCCGAGGGGCTCAGGGAACTTATCAGCCCCAGCATTTT
CASSERVRGAQGTYQPQHF
>TRBJ2-3|NA|TRBV5-6|TRBD2
TGTGCCAGCAGCCTTCAGCGGGGGGCCCAAACAGATACGCAGTATTTT
CASSLQRGAQTDTQYF
>TRBJ1-3|once|TRBV4-1|NA
TGCGCCAGCAGCCAGCCAGGGAGGAACACCATATATTTT
CASSQPGRNTIYF
>TRBJ1-6|NA|TRBV5-4|TRBD1
TGTGCCAGCAGCTTGGGGATAACCGGACAGGGAGATTCACCCCTCCACTTT
CASSLGITGQGDSPLHF
>TRBJ2-1|NA|TRBV29-1|TRBD2
TGCAGTGCCGTCCCTGGCGGGGGTACCTACAATGAGCAGTTCTTC
CSAVPGGGTYNEQFF
>TRBJ1-2|NA|TRBV11-2|NA
TGTGCCAGCAGCTCCAGGGACGAGGGGTATCGGTATGGCTACACCTTC
CASSSRDEGYRYGYTF
>TRBJ1-2|NA|TRBV6-5|NA
TGTGCCAGCAGTTTCCAGGGTGTGCCTAACTATGGCTACACCTTC
CASSFQGVPNYGYTF
>TRBJ1-2|NA|TRBV29-1|TRBD1
TGCAGCGTTGCGGGACAGTTCTATGGCTACACCTTC
CSVAGQFYGYTF
>TRBJ2-1|NA|TRBV4-1|TRBD2
TGCGCCAGCAGCCGACTAGCGGGGTATGAGCAGTTCTTC
CASSRLAGYEQFF
>TRBJ2-1|NA|TRBV4-2|TRBD2
TGTGCCAGCAGCCAAGAACGGGCTAGCGGGGGGGCCAATGAGCAGTTCTTC
CASSQERASGGANEQFF
>TRBJ1-3|NA|TRBV28|NA
TGTGCCAGCAGTGAGGGACGTCTTAACCCTGGAAACACCATATATTTT
CASSEGRLNPGNTIYF
>TRBJ1-1|NA|TRBV5-1|NA
TGCGCCAGCAGCTCGGGAACGGGGGGTCTCACTGAAGCTTTCTTT
CASSSGTGGLTEAFF
>TRBJ2-7|NA|TRBV15|NA
TGTGCCACCAGCAGGGGCTACGAGCAGTACTTC
CATSRGYEQYF
>TRBJ2-1|NA|TRBV29-1|NA
TGCAGCGTTGCCCAGGGTGGGGGCTCCTACAATGAGCAGTTCTTC
CSVAQGGGSYNEQFF
>TRBJ2-3|NA|TRBV6-4|NA
TGTGCCAGCAGTGTTGGGGATACGCAGTATTTT
CASSVGDTQYF
>TRBJ1-1|NA|TRBV19|NA
TGTGCCAGTAGTATAGGTTGGACCGCTGAAGCTTTCTTT
CASSIGWTAEAFF